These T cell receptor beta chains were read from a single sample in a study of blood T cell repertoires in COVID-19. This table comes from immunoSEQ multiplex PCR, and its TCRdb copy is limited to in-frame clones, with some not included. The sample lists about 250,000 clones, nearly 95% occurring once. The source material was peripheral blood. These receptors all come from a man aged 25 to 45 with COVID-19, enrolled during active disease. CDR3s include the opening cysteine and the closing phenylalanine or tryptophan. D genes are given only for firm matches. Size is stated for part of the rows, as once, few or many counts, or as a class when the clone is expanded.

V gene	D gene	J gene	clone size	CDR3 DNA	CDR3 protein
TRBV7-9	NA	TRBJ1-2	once	TGTGCCAGCAGCGATGGAGGACTACCCGGCTACACCTTC	CASSDGGLPGYTF
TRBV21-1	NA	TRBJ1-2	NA	TGTGCCCTACCGGCGGGCTATGGCTACACCTTC	CALPAGYGYTF
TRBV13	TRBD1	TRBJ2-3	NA	TGTGCCAGCAGCTTTCAGATGACAGGGGAAAGCACAGATACGCAGTATTTT	CASSFQMTGESTDTQYF
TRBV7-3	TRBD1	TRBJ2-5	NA	TGTGCCAGCAGCCAGGGACAGGGGGCTGTAGAGACCCAGTACTTC	CASSQGQGAVETQYF
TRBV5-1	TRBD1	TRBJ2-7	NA	TGCGCCAGCAGCTCAGGGACAGGGGAAGGCGACGAGCAGTACTTC	CASSSGTGEGDEQYF
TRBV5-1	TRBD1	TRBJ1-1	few	TGCGCCAGCAGCCCCCGATCCGGGACAGGGGTTGAAGCTTTCTTT	CASSPRSGTGVEAFF
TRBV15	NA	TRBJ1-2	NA	TGTGCCACCAGCAGACCATACGGGGGGGACCCGAACTATGGCTACACCTTC	CATSRPYGGDPNYGYTF
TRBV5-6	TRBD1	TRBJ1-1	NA	TGTGCCAGCAGCCCCGAACAGGGGGCGCCGGACACTGAAGCTTTCTTT	CASSPEQGAPDTEAFF
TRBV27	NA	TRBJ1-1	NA	TGTGCCAGCAGTTACAGGGATGGAGTGAACACTGAAGCTTTCTTT	CASSYRDGVNTEAFF
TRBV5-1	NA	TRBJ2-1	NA	TGCGCCAGCAGCAACACCTCCAGGGTACTCTCCTACAATGAGCAGTTCTTC	CASSNTSRVLSYNEQFF
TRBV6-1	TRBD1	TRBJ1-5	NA	TGTGCCAGCAGTGGGGGACAGGCAGGAAGCAATCAGCCCCAGCATTTT	CASSGGQAGSNQPQHF
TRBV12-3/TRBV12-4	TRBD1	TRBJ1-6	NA	TGTGCCAGCAGGACAGGGAATTCACCCCTCCACTTT	CASRTGNSPLHF
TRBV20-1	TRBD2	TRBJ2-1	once	TGCAGTGCGGGACTAGTATATGAGCAGTTCTTC	CSAGLVYEQFF
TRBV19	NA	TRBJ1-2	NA	TGTGCCAGCAGGGTCGGGTCCACTAACTATGGCTACACCTTC	CASRVGSTNYGYTF
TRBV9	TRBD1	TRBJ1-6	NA	TGTGCCAGCAGCGCCACAGGGGGACATTCACCCCTCCACTTT	CASSATGGHSPLHF
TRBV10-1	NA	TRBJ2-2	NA	TGCGCCAGCAAGGGGTCGACCGGGGAGCTGTTTTTT	CASKGSTGELFF
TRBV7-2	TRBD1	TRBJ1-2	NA	TGTGCCAGCAGCCACGCCGGGACAGGGAACTATGGCTACACCTTC	CASSHAGTGNYGYTF
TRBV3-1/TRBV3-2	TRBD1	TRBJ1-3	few	TGTGCCAGCAGCCAAGGGACAGGGCAAAGATCTGGAAACACCATATATTTT	CASSQGTGQRSGNTIYF
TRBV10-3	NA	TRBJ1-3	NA	TGTGCCATCAGTGAGTGGAGCTCTGGAAACACCATATATTTT	CAISEWSSGNTIYF
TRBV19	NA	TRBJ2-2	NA	TGTGCCAGTAGTATCCAGGGGTTGTTGGCCGGGGAGCTGTTTTTT	CASSIQGLLAGELFF
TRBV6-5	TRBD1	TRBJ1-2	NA	TGTGCCAGCAGAGCCCCCGGGACAGGGGGCCGGGGCTACACCTTC	CASRAPGTGGRGYTF
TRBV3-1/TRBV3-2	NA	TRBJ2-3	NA	TGTGCCAGCAGCGTCCTATCCGATACGCAGTATTTT	CASSVLSDTQYF
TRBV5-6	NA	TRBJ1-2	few	TGTGCCAGCAGCTCGGGAGCCGCTGGCTACACCTTC	CASSSGAAGYTF
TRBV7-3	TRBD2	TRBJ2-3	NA	TGTGCCAGCAGCTCCGGGACTAGCGACACAGATACGCAGTATTTT	CASSSGTSDTDTQYF
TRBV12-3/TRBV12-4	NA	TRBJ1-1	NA	TGTGCCAGCAGTCTCCGGGTGTCGGCTTTCTTT	CASSLRVSAFF
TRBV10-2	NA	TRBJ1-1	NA	TGCGCCAGCGTACCCGGGATGAACACTGAAGCTTTCTTT	CASVPGMNTEAFF
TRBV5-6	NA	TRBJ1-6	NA	TGTGCCAGCAGCTTGTCACCCAGGGGTGAGTCACCCCTCCACTTT	CASSLSPRGESPLHF
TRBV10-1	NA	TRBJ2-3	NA	TGCGCCAGCAGTGAGAGCTCTAGCGCCAAAACAGATACGCAGTATTTT	CASSESSSAKTDTQYF
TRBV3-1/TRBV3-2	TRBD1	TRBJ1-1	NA	TGTGCCAGCAGCCAGGACAGGCGGACGAACACTGAAGCTTTCTTT	CASSQDRRTNTEAFF
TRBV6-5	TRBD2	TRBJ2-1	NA	TGTGCCAGTACCGGGACTAGCGGAGACAATGAGCAGTTCTTC	CASTGTSGDNEQFF
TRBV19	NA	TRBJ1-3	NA	TGTGCCAGTAGTATAGTACAGGGTTCTGGAAACACCATATATTTT	CASSIVQGSGNTIYF
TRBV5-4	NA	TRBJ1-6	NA	TGTGCCAGCAGCGTCCCAGGGTCTTATAATTCACCCCTCCACTTT	CASSVPGSYNSPLHF
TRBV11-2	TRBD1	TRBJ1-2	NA	TGTGCCAGCAGCCCTGGGGACAGGGGAAACGCGAACTATGGCTACACCTTC	CASSPGDRGNANYGYTF
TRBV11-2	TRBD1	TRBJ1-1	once	TGTGCCAGCAGCCCACAGGGGGACACTGAAGCTTTCTTT	CASSPQGDTEAFF
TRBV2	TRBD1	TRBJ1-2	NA	TGTGCCAGCAGTGCCCCGGACAGGATAGGGCTTAACTATGGCTACACCTTC	CASSAPDRIGLNYGYTF
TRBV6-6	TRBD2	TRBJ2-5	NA	TGTGCCAGCGGGGATGTTAGCGGGTCTCCGGGGACCCAGTACTTC	CASGDVSGSPGTQYF
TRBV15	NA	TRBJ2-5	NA	TGTGCCACCAGCAGAGATTTCGCAGGTTTGGAGACCCAGTACTTC	CATSRDFAGLETQYF
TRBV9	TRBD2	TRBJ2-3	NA	TGTGCCAGCAGCCCCTGGACTAGCGGGGAAGGCACAGATACGCAGTATTTT	CASSPWTSGEGTDTQYF